This T cell receptor (beta chain) was observed in a study of T cell responses to AZD1222 COVID-19 vaccine. Analysis merged second doses at about 4 or about 12 weeks. Method: immunoSEQ multiplex PCR; TCRdb's copy keeps in-frame clones and lacks some. The sample lists under 140,000 clones, about 90% occurring once. Study findings and constraints: Two AZD1222 administrations were followed by greater Spike-specific TCR breadth and depth.

As concerns this clone: Its specificity is unknown.

After removal of 2 bases from V and 9 bases from J, the junction contained 11 bases not matched to a gene. From germline, CDR1 is SGHKS and CDR2 YYEKEE (reference sequence). CDR3 size: 15 residues. The source is an adult who received the AZD1222 COVID-19 vaccine. This sample comprised peripheral blood, obtained 28 days after the second AZD1222 dose. The rearrangement uses TRBV5-5 and TRBJ1-5; 7 bases are a match to TRBD1. CDR3 sequence (DNA): TGTGCCAGCAGCTTCGGGACAGATGCTTGGGGGCCCCAGCATTTT. Its translation: CASSFGTDAWGPQHF.